This T cell receptor beta chain derives from a study of T-cell reconstitution after alpha-beta-depleted transplantation in children. V lost 8 bases to trimming and J lost 4 bases; unmatched junction nucleotides: 10. The length of the CDR3 is 15 residues. Unique molecular identifiers were built into the TCRbeta library. TCRdb fed the PCR reads into MiXCR, producing one record per CDR3 protein. The sample consists of approximately 490,000 distinct CDR3 sequences, around an eighth of them appearing once. The receptor was derived from a human donor who donated a stem cell graft to a child with combined immunodeficiency. This sample comprised PBMCs from the stem cell graft donor, obtained from the stem cell graft. This chain links TRBV12-3 or TRBV12-4 with TRBJ2-1; 8 nucleotides match TRBD2. The CDR3 loop reads CASLPGSGAYNEQFF. The CDR3 region has the DNA TGTGCCAGCCTCCCAGGTAGCGGGGCTTACAATGAGCAGTTCTTC.